The entry below describes one TCR beta chain. Its target is unknown. The data were obtained in a study of T cell responses to AZD1222 COVID-19 vaccine. Per germline, CDR1 LGHDT and CDR2 YNNKEL (reference sequence). The CDR3 runs to 13 residues. The V and J ends lost 0 bases and 7 bases respectively, with 9 bases between them. The data were produced by immunoSEQ multiplex PCR, yet TCRdb's version contains in-frame clones alone and is incomplete. The table shows about 110,000 clones, with 85% to 90% occurring only once. Findings and caveats of the study: Donor demographics were predominantly white British with a female majority; clonal diversity may be underestimated. An increase in Spike-specific TCR breadth and depth was observed after two AZD1222 doses. Nearly half of spike-specific TCRs reportedly target unmutated variant regions.

The material was peripheral blood, obtained 28 days after the second AZD1222 dose. The clonotype was recovered from an adult who received the AZD1222 COVID-19 vaccine. V usage is TRBV3-1 (or the pseudogene TRBV3-2) and J usage is TRBJ1-2; D not resolved. The CDR3 spells CASSQDMGSGYTF. In nucleotides, the CDR3 is TGTGCCAGCAGCCAAGATATGGGCTCTGGCTACACCTTC.